This T cell receptor beta chain was captured by sequencing in a study of shared clonotypes between healthy human individuals. TCRdb's copy holds only in-frame clones and misses some; the assay was immunoSEQ multiplex PCR. Of millions of clones listed, around 93% are singletons. The V and J ends lost 2 bases and 3 bases respectively, with 20 bases between them. CDR1 SGHTA and CDR2 FQGNSA come from the germline V gene. The CDR3 sequence is 17 residues long. The naive CD8 population came from CD45RO-negative cells selected for CCR7, without terminally differentiated effector memory CD45RA+ cells. The sequenced sample consisted of naive CD8+ T cells from PBMCs. The sequence came from a man aged 18 to 30 in good health. Some clones in this sample may be carry-over from other donors' samples. V and J are TRBV7-2 and TRBJ2-7; tentative D call: TRBD2 (5 bases). CDR3 in amino acids: CASSLNKGGWHSYEQYF. CDR3 nucleotide sequence: TGTGCCAGCAGCTTAAATAAGGGCGGGTGGCACAGCTACGAGCAGTACTTC.